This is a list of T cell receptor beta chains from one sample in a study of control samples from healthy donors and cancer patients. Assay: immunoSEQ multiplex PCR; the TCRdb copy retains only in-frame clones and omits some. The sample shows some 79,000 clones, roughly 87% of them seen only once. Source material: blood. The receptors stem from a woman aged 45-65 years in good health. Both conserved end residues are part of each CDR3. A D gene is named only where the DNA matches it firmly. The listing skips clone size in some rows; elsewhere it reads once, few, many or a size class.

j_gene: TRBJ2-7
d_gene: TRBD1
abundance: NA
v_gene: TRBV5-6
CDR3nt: TGTGCCAGCACACAGAACCCATTGGGACAGGGTTCCTACGAGCAGTACTTC
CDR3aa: CASTQNPLGQGSYEQYF

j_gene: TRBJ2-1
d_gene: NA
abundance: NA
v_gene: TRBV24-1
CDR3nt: TGTGCCACCAGTGCCATGGGGGGGCCTTACAATGAGCAGTTCTTC
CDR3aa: CATSAMGGPYNEQFF

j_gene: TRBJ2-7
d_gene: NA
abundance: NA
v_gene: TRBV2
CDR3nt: TGTGCCAGCGCCAAGGACGCAGCCTACGAGCAGTACTTC
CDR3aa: CASAKDAAYEQYF

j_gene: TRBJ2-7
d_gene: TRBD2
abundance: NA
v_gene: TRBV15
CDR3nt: TGTGCCACCAGCAGAGATCTGCGGGAGGGTGACGAGCAGTACTTC
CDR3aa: CATSRDLREGDEQYF

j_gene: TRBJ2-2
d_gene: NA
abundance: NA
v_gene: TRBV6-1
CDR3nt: TGTGCCAGCAAGTCCCTCGAGGGAAACACCGGGGAGCTGTTTTTT
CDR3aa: CASKSLEGNTGELFF

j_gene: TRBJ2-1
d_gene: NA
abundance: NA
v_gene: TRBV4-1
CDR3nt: TGCGCCAGCAGCCAAGATCTGCGCGAGAACTCCTACAATGAGCAGTTCTTC
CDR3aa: CASSQDLRENSYNEQFF

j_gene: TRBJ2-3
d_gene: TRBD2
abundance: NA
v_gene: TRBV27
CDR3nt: TGTGCCAGCAGTTTATCCGCCGCAGTCCAACTAGCGGGAGATACGCAGTATTTT
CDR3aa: CASSLSAAVQLAGDTQYF

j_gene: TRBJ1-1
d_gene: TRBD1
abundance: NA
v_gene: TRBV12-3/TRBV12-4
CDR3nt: TGTGCCAGCAGATTCGGACAGGGAAGTTATGCTTTCTTT
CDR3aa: CASRFGQGSYAFF

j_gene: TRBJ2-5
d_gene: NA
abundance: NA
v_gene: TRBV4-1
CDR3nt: TGCGCCAGCAGCCAGACCGAGCAAGAGACCCAGTACTTC
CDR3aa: CASSQTEQETQYF

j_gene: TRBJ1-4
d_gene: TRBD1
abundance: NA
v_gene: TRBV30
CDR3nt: TGTGCCTGGAGTGACAGGACAGGGAGTGAAAAACTGTTTTTT
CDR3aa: CAWSDRTGSEKLFF

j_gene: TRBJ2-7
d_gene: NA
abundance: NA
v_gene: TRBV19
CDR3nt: TGTGCCAGTAGTTTTAACACGGGCTCCTACGAGCAGTACTTC
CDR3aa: CASSFNTGSYEQYF

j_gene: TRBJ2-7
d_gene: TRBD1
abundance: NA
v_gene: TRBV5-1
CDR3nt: TGCGCCAGCAGCAAGGGACAGGGAGAAAACGAGCAGTACTTC
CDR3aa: CASSKGQGENEQYF

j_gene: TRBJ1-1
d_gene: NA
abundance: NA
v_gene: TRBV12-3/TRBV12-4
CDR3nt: TGTGCCAGCAGTGCGAGATACACTGAAGCTTTCTTT
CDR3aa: CASSARYTEAFF

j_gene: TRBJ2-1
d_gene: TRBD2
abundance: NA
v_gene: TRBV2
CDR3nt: TGTGCCAGCAGTGCGGCAGCGGGAGCCTACAATGAGCAGTTCTTC
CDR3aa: CASSAAAGAYNEQFF

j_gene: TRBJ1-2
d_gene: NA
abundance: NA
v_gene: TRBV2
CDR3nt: TGTGCCAGCAGTGGTACAGGCGGATATGGCTACACCTTC
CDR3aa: CASSGTGGYGYTF

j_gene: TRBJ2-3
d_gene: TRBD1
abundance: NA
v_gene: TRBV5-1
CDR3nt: TGCGCCAGCAGGTTGGGACAGGATTACACAGATACGCAGTATTTT
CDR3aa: CASRLGQDYTDTQYF

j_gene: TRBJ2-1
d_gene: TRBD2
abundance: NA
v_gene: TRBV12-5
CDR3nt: TGTGCTAGTGGTTTGCGGACTAGCGGGACGGGCAATGAGCAGTTCTTC
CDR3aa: CASGLRTSGTGNEQFF

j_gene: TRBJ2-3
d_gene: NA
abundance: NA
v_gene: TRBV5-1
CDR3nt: TGCGCCAGCAACCTGGTGGGCACAGATACGCAGTATTTT
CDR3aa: CASNLVGTDTQYF

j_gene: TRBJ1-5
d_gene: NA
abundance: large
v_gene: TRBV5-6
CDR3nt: TGTGCCAGCAGCTTGCAGAATCAGCCCCAGCATTTT
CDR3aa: CASSLQNQPQHF

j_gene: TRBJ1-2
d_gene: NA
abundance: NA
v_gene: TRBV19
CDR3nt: TGTGCCAGTACTACAGGTTTATCTGGCTACACCTTC
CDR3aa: CASTTGLSGYTF

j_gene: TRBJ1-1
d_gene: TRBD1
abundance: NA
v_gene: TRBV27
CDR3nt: TGTGCCAGCAGCCAAAACCGACAGGGCCACACTGAAGCTTTCTTT
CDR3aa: CASSQNRQGHTEAFF

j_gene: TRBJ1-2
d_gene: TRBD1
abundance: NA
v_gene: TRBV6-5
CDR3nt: TGTGCCTCCCGGGACAGGGGAGGCTACACCTTC
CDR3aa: CASRDRGGYTF

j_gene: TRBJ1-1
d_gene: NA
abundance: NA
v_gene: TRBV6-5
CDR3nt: TGTGCCAGCAGCGTGACAGTGAACACTGAAGCTTTCTTT
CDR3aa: CASSVTVNTEAFF

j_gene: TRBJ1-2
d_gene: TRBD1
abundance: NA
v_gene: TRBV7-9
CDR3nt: TGTGCCAGCAGCCTTGGACAGGGTAAAGTCTATGGCTATGGCTACACCTTC
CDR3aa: CASSLGQGKVYGYGYTF

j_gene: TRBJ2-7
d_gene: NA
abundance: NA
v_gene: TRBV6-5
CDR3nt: TGTGCCACCCTTGAAGTGGGCTTTTATTACGAGCAGTACTTC
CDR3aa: CATLEVGFYYEQYF

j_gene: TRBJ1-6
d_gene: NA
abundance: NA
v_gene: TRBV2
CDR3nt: TGTGCCAGCAGGGCCTCAGGATATTCACCCCTCCACTTT
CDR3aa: CASRASGYSPLHF

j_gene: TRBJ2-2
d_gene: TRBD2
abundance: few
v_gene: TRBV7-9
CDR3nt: TGTGCCAGCAGCCAGGGACTAGCGGGAGCCGGCACCGGGGAGCTGTTTTTT
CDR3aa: CASSQGLAGAGTGELFF

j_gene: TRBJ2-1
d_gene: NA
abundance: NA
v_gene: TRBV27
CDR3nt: TGTGCCAGCAGGATGGTCGGGGGTGCACACAATGAGCAGTTCTTC
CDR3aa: CASRMVGGAHNEQFF

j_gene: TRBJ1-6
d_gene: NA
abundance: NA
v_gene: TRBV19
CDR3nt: TGTGCCAGTAGTGGTTTTGTCGACAGCTCCTATAATTCACCCCTCCACTTT
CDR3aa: CASSGFVDSSYNSPLHF

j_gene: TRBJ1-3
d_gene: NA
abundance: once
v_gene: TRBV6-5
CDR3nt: TGTGCCAGCAAATTAGGGGACTCTGGAAACACCATATATTTT
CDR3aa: CASKLGDSGNTIYF

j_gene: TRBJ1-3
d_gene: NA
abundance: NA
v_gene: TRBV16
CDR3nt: TGTGCCAGCAGCCTAGGCGGGGGAGCTGGAAACACCATATATTTT
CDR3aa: CASSLGGGAGNTIYF

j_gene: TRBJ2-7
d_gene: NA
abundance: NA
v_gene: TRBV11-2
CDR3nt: TGTGCCAGCAGCTTAGATAGCGAGAACTACGAGCAGTACTTC
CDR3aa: CASSLDSENYEQYF

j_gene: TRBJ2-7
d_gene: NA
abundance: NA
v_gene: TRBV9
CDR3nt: TGTGCCAGCAGCGTAGGATGGGGGGCAGTCTCCTACGAGCAGTACTTC
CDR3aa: CASSVGWGAVSYEQYF

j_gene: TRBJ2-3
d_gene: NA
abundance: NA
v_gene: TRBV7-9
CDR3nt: TGTGCCAGCCAAGGACGTACAGATACGCAGTATTTT
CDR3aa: CASQGRTDTQYF

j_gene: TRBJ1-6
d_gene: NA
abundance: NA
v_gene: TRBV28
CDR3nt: TGTGCCAGCAGTTTAGGAGAGAATAATTCACCCCTCCACTTT
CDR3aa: CASSLGENNSPLHF

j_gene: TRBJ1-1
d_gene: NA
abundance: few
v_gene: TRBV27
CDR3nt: TGTGCCAGCAGCCAGCATCGGACGGGCGACACTGAAGCTTTCTTT
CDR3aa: CASSQHRTGDTEAFF

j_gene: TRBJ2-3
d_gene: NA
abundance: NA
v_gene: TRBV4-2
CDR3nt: TGTGCCAGCAGCACGGGGAAGCTTAAAGATACGCAGTATTTT
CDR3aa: CASSTGKLKDTQYF

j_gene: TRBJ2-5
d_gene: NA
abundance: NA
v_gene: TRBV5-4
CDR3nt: TGTGCCAGCAGCTTACAGGACCAAGAGACCCAGTACTTC
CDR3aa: CASSLQDQETQYF

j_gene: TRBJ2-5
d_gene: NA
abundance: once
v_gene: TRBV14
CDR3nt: TGTGCCAGCAGCCCCTCCATCTCGTTTGGGACCCAGTACTTC
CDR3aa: CASSPSISFGTQYF

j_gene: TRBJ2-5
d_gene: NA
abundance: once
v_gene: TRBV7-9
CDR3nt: TGTGCCAGCAGCCCGGGGGTTGGGGGCCAAGAGACCCAGTACTTC
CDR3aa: CASSPGVGGQETQYF

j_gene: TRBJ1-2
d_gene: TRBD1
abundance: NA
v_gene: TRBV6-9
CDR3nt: TGTGCCAGCAGTTCAGGGACAGGGGGCGAGGGCTACACCTTC
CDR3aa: CASSSGTGGEGYTF

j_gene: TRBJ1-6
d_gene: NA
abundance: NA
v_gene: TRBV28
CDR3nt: TGTGCCAGCAGCCGGGACATCCTTGGGGCCCTCCACTTT
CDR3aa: CASSRDILGALHF

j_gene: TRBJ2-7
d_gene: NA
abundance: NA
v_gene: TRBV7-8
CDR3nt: TGTGCCAGCAGCTTAAGGGGGTCGGGGTCGACCTACGAGCAGTACTTC
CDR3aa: CASSLRGSGSTYEQYF

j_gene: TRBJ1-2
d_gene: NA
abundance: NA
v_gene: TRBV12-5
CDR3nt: TGTGCTAGTGGGTCAGATCGGACAGTCACCTATGGCTACACCTTC
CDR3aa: CASGSDRTVTYGYTF

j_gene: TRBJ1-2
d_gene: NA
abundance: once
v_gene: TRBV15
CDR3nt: TGTGCCACCAGCAGACCACCGACCTCCTCGGGCTACACCTTC
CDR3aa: CATSRPPTSSGYTF

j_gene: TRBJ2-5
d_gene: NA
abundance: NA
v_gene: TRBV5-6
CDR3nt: TGTGCCAGCAGCTTCTTCTCTGGGGACGAGACCCAGTACTTC
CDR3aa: CASSFFSGDETQYF

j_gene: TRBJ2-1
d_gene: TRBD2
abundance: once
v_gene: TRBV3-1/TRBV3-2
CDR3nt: TGTGCCAGCAGCCAAGAGGGACTAGTTTACTCCTACAATGAGCAGTTCTTC
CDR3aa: CASSQEGLVYSYNEQFF

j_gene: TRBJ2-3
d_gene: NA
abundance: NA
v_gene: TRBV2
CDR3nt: TGTGCCAGCAGCCGGGAAGCGATCACAGATACGCAGTATTTT
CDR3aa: CASSREAITDTQYF

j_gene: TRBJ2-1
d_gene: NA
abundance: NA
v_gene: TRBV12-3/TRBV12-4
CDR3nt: TGTGCCAGCAGTTACCAGCGGGAGCAGTTCTTC
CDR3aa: CASSYQREQFF

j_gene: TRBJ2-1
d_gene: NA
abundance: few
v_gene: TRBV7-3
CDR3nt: TGTGCCAGCAGCTTCAGCGGAGGGGAGCAGTTCTTC
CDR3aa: CASSFSGGEQFF

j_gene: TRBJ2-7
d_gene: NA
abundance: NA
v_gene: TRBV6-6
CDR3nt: TGTGCCAGCAGTTACCCCAACAGTCACGAGCAGTACTTC
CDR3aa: CASSYPNSHEQYF

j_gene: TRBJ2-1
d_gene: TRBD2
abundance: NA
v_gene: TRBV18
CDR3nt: TGTGCCAGCTCGTTACCGGGACTAGCGGGAGGCAATGAGCAGTTCTTC
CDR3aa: CASSLPGLAGGNEQFF

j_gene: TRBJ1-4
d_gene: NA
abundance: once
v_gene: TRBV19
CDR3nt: TGTGCCAGTAGAGCTCCATCGACGTCTCCATCTGGGAAACTGTTTTTT
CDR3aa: CASRAPSTSPSGKLFF